The next 10 T cell receptor beta chains were all read from a single sample in a study of shared clonotypes between healthy human individuals. Sequencing was performed with immunoSEQ multiplex PCR; in TCRdb, only in-frame clones are kept and a portion is missing. This sample has about 2.1 million clones, with around 93% found just once. It was CD45RO-negative cells, positively selected for CCR7, that made up naive CD8 cells, with terminally differentiated effector memory CD45RA+ cells excluded. The sample was naive CD8+ T cells from PBMCs. The receptors were gathered from a man between 18 and 29 years old in good health. Some clones in this sample may be carry-over from other donors' samples.

Only a few counts were recorded for this clone. This same CDR3 is encoded by further DNA sequences in the sample. The chain is built from TRBV27 and TRBJ2-7; no reliable D call. Trimming took off 5 bases at V and 2 bases at J, with 10 bases between the two ends. Germline assignment: CDR1 MNHEY and CDR2 SMNVEV (reference sequence). The CDR3 spans 13 residues. The DNA for the CDR3 is TGTGCCAGCAGTCTAGGACGGACCTACGAGCAGTACTTC. Translating it yields CASSLGRTYEQYF.

This chain links TRBV18 with TRBJ2-7; the D is unclear. The length of the CDR3 is 13 residues. Germline V lookup: CDR1 KGHSH, CDR2 LQKENI. Trimming took 3 bases from V and 2 from J, leaving 8 bases between them. The CDR3 is CASSPTGTYEQYF. DNA of the CDR3: TGTGCCAGCTCACCCACTGGGACCTACGAGCAGTACTTC. The full variable domain, its missing parts supplied by reference TRBV18 and TRBJ2-7, is NAGVMQNPRHLVRRRGQEARLRCSPMKGHSHVYWYRQLPEEGLKFMVYLQKENIIDESGMPKERFSAEFPKEGPSILRIQQVVRGDSAAYFCASSPTGTYEQYFGPGTRLTVT.

This clone appeared once. The chain has TRBV4-3 and TRBJ2-1; D remains unclear. V lost 0 bases, J lost 0 bases, and 12 bases lay in between. Germline loops: CDR1 LGHNA, CDR2 YSLEER. The length of the CDR3 is 17 residues. CDR3: CASSQDSEESSYNEQFF. In DNA, the CDR3 is TGCGCCAGCAGCCAAGATTCAGAAGAAAGCTCCTACAATGAGCAGTTCTTC.

This chain links TRBV13 with TRBJ1-1; D is uncertain. Germline CDR1 is PRHDT and CDR2 is FYEKMQ (reference sequence). The CDR3 length is 14 residues. With 1 base removed from V and 1 base from J, the gap between germline ends came to 7 bases. As DNA, the CDR3 is TGTGCCAGCAGCTTAGACGGCTCGAACACTGAAGCTTTCTTT. It translates to CASSLDGSNTEAFF.

Notes on this clone: At the DNA level, this CDR3 is encoded by other sequences in the same sample as well. The rearrangement joins TRBV9 to TRBJ2-3, with no clear D. Trimming stripped 3 bases from V and 3 bases from J, with 5 bases between. The CDR3 is 12 amino acids. In germline, CDR1 is SGDLS, CDR2 YYNGEE. CDR3 in DNA: TGTGCCAGCAGCGGCTTTACAGATACGCAGTATTTT. Protein sequence: CASSGFTDTQYF. Full variable domain (missing parts from reference TRBV9 and TRBJ2-3): DSGVTQTPKHLITATGQRVTLRCSPRSGDLSVYWYQQSLDQGLQFLIQYYNGEERAKGNILERFSAQQFPDLHSELNLSSLELGDSALYFCASSGFTDTQYFGPGTRLTVL.

This clone has just one count. Other nucleotide sequences in the sample specify the same CDR3. The chain has TRBV12-5 and TRBJ1-5, with D hard to call. CDR3 length: 14 amino acids. CDR1 LGHNT and CDR2 FRNRAP come from the germline V gene. Trimming removed 1 base from V and 1 base from J, with 5 bases in between. The CDR3 is CASGLGGSNQPQHF. Written as DNA, the CDR3 is TGTGCTAGTGGTTTGGGGGGAAGCAATCAGCCCCAGCATTTT.

The V and J genes are TRBV28 and TRBJ2-5; D not certain. The CDR3 extends over 13 amino acids. Trimming pared 5 bases from V and 3 bases from J, leaving 10 bases between. Per germline, CDR1 MDHEN and CDR2 SYDVKM. The CDR3 sequence is CASSLEPEETQYF. Here the CDR3 DNA reads TGTGCCAGCAGTCTGGAGCCGGAAGAGACCCAGTACTTC.

The chain carries TRBV27 and TRBJ1-2; 9 bases are shared with TRBD1. This CDR3 has 16 amino acids. Unmatched junction bases numbered 9, after V lost 7 bases and J lost 0 bases. The germline V gene encodes CDR1 MNHEY and CDR2 SMNVEV (reference sequence). The CDR3 sequence: CASKGGQGTPNYGYTF. In nucleotides, the CDR3 is TGTGCCAGCAAAGGGGGACAGGGAACGCCTAACTATGGCTACACCTTC.

The CDR3 sequence: CASSWGSTNEQFF. In DNA, the CDR3 is TGTGCCAGCAGTTGGGGGAGTACGAATGAGCAGTTCTTC. V and J are TRBV6-4 and TRBJ2-1; D may be TRBD1 or TRBD2 (5 bases each). This CDR3 comprises 13 residues. CDR1 MRHNA and CDR2 SNTAGT come from the germline V gene. Trimming stripped 5 bases from V and 7 bases from J, with 12 bases between.

This chain links TRBV6-6 with TRBJ2-5, with TRBD1 matching 10 bases. V dropped 2 bases and J dropped 1; count of bases not matched to a gene: 4. The CDR3 has 16 residues. Germline assignment: CDR1 MNHNY and CDR2 SVGAGI (reference sequence). CDR3 coding DNA: TGTGCCAGCAGTTACACGCGGACAGGGGGCCAAGAGACCCAGTACTTC. It codes for CASSYTRTGGQETQYF.